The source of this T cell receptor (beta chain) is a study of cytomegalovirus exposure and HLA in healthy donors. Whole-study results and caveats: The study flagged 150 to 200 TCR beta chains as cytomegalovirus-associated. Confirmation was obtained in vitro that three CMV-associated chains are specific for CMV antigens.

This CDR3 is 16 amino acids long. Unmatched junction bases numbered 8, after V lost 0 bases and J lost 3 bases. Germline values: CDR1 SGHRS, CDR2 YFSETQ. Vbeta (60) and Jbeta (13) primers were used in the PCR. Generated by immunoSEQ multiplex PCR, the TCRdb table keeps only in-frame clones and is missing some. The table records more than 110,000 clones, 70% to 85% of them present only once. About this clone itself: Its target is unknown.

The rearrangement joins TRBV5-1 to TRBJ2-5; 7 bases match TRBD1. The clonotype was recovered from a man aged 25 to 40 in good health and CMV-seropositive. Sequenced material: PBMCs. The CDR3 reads CASSLASRQGEETQYF. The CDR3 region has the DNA TGCGCCAGCAGCTTGGCCTCGCGTCAGGGGGAAGAGACCCAGTACTTC.